A single TCR beta chain is shown here with its context. The antigen remains undetermined. This sample's TCRbeta library carried unique molecular identifier barcodes. One entry per CDR3 protein results from TCRdb running MiXCR on the PCR reads. The sample has a few hundred thousand distinct CDR3 sequences; 20% to 30% are singletons. The entry originates in a study of T-cell reconstitution after alpha-beta-depleted transplantation in children. The CDR3 totals 17 residues. Germline lookup yields CDR1 MNHNS and CDR2 SASEGT. Trimming at V came to 6 bases and at J to 0 bases, leaving 10 bases not matched to a gene. Study findings and constraints: Surviving recipient T cells and intrathymic progenitors accounted for some patients' high TCRbeta diversity at day 60. Counts and diversity of T cells one year after transplant came mostly from newly produced T cells. By about two months after transplant, alpha-beta T cells reportedly arose from several hundred graft clones that had expanded.

The sequence came from a boy in the first two years of life with Wiskott-Aldrich syndrome, due to receive a stem cell transplant. The sequencing used PBMCs, collected before TCRalphabeta/CD19-depleted stem cell transplant. The rearrangement joins TRBV6-1 to TRBJ2-1, with 8 bases that match TRBD1. As DNA, the CDR3 is TGTGCCAGCAGCCATAGCAGGGGGCTCAGCTCCTACAATGAGCAGTTCTTC. Translated: CASSHSRGLSSYNEQFF.